Following are 24 T cell receptor beta chains from one sample sequenced in a study of cytomegalovirus exposure and HLA in healthy donors (TCRdb year 2017). The library was generated by the immunoSEQ multiplex PCR assay. For the multiplex PCR, a mixture combining 60 forward primers for TCR Vbeta segments and 13 reverse primers for TCR Jbeta segments was used. TCRdb limited this immuneACCESS table to in-frame rearrangements with V and J called. A share of clones is missing; checked studies link under half to unresolved V genes, and the rest is unexplained. Across this sample there are 190,000 or so clones, with more than 80% seen only once. About 0.63% of the sample is in the top ten clones. The specimen sequenced was PBMCs. The receptors come from a boy aged 5 to 17 in good health and CMV-seronegative.

This clone was detected only a few times. This chain links TRBV5-6 with TRBJ2-1; 8 nucleotides align to TRBD1. V was clipped by 4 bases and J by 2 bases; unmatched bases: 5. Germline V gives CDR1 SGHDT, CDR2 YYEEEE. The CDR3 runs to 15 residues. The CDR3 DNA sequence: TGTGCCAGCAGCGGGACAGGTACGCCCTACAATGAGCAGTTCTTC. Translating gives CASSGTGTPYNEQFF.

J is TRBJ2-1 and V is TRBV19; 10 bases line up with TRBD2. Germline assignment: CDR1 LNHDA and CDR2 SQIVND (reference sequence). With 7 bases clipped from V and 8 bases from J, the junction kept 2 bases outside the gene matches. The CDR3 runs to 12 residues. CDR3: CASTLAGDEQFF. The CDR3 DNA reads as TGTGCCAGTACTCTAGCGGGAGATGAGCAGTTCTTC.

The chain carries TRBV6-6 and TRBJ1-1, with TRBD1 matching 7 bases. This CDR3 has 14 amino acids. Germline loops: CDR1 MNHNY, CDR2 SVGAGI (reference sequence). Unmatched junction bases numbered 10, after V lost 8 bases and J lost 4 bases. In nucleotides, the CDR3 is TGTGCCAGCCCTCCCGGGGACAGACCCACTGAAGCTTTCTTT. Its protein product is CASPPGDRPTEAFF.

V is TRBV11-3 and J is TRBJ2-7; 8 positions match TRBD1. The CDR3 extends over 15 amino acids. V shed 5 bases and J 9 bases; nucleotides not matched to a gene: 15. CDR1 and CDR2 (germline): SGHNT, YENEEA. The CDR3 DNA follows: TGTGCCAGCAGCCAAACCGCAGGGGGCTCGTTCGGGCAGTACTTC. It codes for CASSQTAGGSFGQYF.

This chain joins TRBV6-1 and TRBJ1-2; D is perhaps TRBD1 (5 bases). The CDR3 loop spans 18 amino acids. V was pared by 3 bases and J by 1 base, with 21 bases between. The V gene's germline CDR1 is MNHNS and CDR2 SASEGT. The chain's CDR3 is CASSDPAKGARHNYGYTF. CDR3 nucleotide sequence: TGTGCCAGCAGTGACCCCGCTAAAGGGGCACGGCATAACTATGGCTACACCTTC.

This chain joins TRBV6-6 and TRBJ2-7, with D tentatively TRBD1 (6 bases). Germline V CDR1 and CDR2: MNHNY, SVGAGI (reference sequence). The CDR3 runs to 14 residues. The V end lost 0 bases, the J end lost 0 bases, and 6 bases lay between the germline ends. The CDR3 DNA is TGTGCCAGCAGTTACTCCAGGGGCTCCTACGAGCAGTACTTC. Protein product: CASSYSRGSYEQYF.

The chain has TRBV18 and TRBJ1-5; 9 positions agree with TRBD1. V dropped 6 bases and J dropped 6; count of bases not matched to a gene: 0. Germline-derived CDR1 and CDR2 are KGHSH and LQKENI. This CDR3 is 12 amino acids long. CDR3 protein: CASSDRGQPQHF. CDR3 sequence (DNA): TGTGCCAGCTCGGACAGGGGTCAGCCCCAGCATTTT.

This sequence joins TRBV7-2 and TRBJ2-5; 7 bases are a match to TRBD2. Germline V CDR1 and CDR2: SGHTA, FQGNSA. The CDR3 totals 16 residues. After removal of 1 base from V and 5 bases from J, the junction contained 10 bases not matched to a gene. CDR3 DNA: TGTGCCAGCAGCTTAGTGAGAAGCGGGGAGAGGGAGACCCAGTACTTC. This codes for CASSLVRSGERETQYF.

The chain couples TRBV29-1 to TRBJ1-3, with a tentative D call TRBD1 (5 bases). The V gene lost 1 base and the J gene lost 4 bases, with 11 bases spanning the gap. Germline V gives CDR1 SQVTM, CDR2 ANQGSEA. The CDR3 runs 14 residues. The CDR3 spells CSVEAGQGGNTIYF. The CDR3 DNA reads as TGCAGCGTTGAAGCTGGGCAGGGCGGAAACACCATATATTTT.

The chain links TRBV7-9 to TRBJ2-5, with 8 bases that match TRBD1. The CDR3 covers 16 residues. Germline V lookup: CDR1 SEHNR, CDR2 FQNEAQ (reference sequence). The V gene end was trimmed by 5 bases and the J gene end by 5 bases; junction bases not matched to a gene: 13. The CDR3 is CASSVSLQGAGETQYF. The CDR3 DNA sequence: TGTGCCAGCAGCGTCTCCCTGCAGGGGGCCGGGGAGACCCAGTACTTC.

Concerning this clone itself: The same CDR3 can be traced to other DNA sequences in this sample. V is TRBV30 and J is TRBJ2-7; TRBD1 matches at 11 bases. The V segment lost 3 bases and the J segment 3 bases; nucleotides outside the gene matches: 10. Germline-derived CDR1 and CDR2 are GTSNPN and SVGIG (reference sequence). The CDR3 spans 16 residues. The CDR3 is CAWSPGWGQGVYEQYF. CDR3 coding DNA: TGTGCCTGGAGCCCTGGATGGGGACAGGGGGTCTACGAGCAGTACTTC. Based on the CDR3 plus reference TRBV30 and TRBJ2-7, the full variable domain is SQTIHQWPATLVQPVGSPLSLECTVEGTSNPNLYWYRQAAGRGLQLLFYSVGIGQISSEVPQNLSASRPQDRQFILSSKKLLLSDSGFYLCAWSPGWGQGVYEQYFGPGTRLTVT.

The chain is built from TRBV14 and TRBJ2-1; 13 bases align to TRBD2. There are 14 residues in the CDR3. V lost 0 bases, J lost 15 bases, and 5 bases stayed unmatched. The germline gives CDR1 SGHDN, CDR2 FVKESK. The CDR3 nucleotides are TGTGCCAGCAGCCAAGATCTGACTAGCGGGGGGACGTTCTTC. Translation gives CASSQDLTSGGTFF.

This clone was seen once. The rearrangement links TRBV10-1 to TRBJ1-2; D possibly corresponds to TRBD1 (5 bases). Trimming shortened V by 9 bases and J by 1 base, and 21 bases separated the two germline ends. Germline CDR1 WNHNN, CDR2 SYGVQD (reference sequence). The CDR3 has 16 amino acids. The CDR3 coding sequence is TGCGCCAGTAGCTACTACAGGCAAGGGGATAACTATGGCTACACCTTC. Translated, it gives CASSYYRQGDNYGYTF.

The chain joins TRBV6-1 to TRBJ2-7; 9 nucleotides line up with TRBD1. The CDR3 length is 15 residues. The V and J ends lost 6 bases and 5 bases, in that order; junction bases with no gene match: 11. Per the germline V gene, CDR1 is MNHNS and CDR2 is SASEGT. The CDR3 sequence: CASSYGQGLRNEQYF. The CDR3 nucleotides are TGTGCCAGCAGCTACGGACAGGGGTTGAGGAACGAGCAGTACTTC.

The CDR3 loop is CASSLGLAGNTGELFF. For the CDR3, the DNA is TGTGCCAGCAGCTTAGGACTAGCTGGGAACACCGGGGAGCTGTTTTTT. This chain connects TRBV7-3 to TRBJ2-2; 8 bases are shared with TRBD2. Germline-derived CDR1 and CDR2 are SGHTA and FQGTGA. V gave up 2 bases and J gave up 1 base; unmatched junction bases: 3. The CDR3 consists of 16 residues.

The rearrangement joins TRBV6-5 to TRBJ2-7; 7 bases agree with TRBD2. V was pared by 5 bases and J by 3 bases, with 1 base of the junction left unmatched. The CDR3 spans 12 residues. Germline V gene data show CDR1 as MNHEY and CDR2 as SVGAGI. Here the CDR3 reads CASSRGSYEQYF. The CDR3 nucleotides read TGTGCCAGCAGTCGCGGGAGCTACGAGCAGTACTTC.

This chain links TRBV14 with TRBJ1-1; tentatively, D is TRBD1 (6 bases). The CDR3 spans 15 residues. Trimming left V 4 bases short and J 4 bases short, with 16 bases between. Germline values: CDR1 SGHDN, CDR2 FVKESK. CDR3 in DNA: TGTGCCAGCAGCCCCTACAGGGCATGGAGCACTGAAGCTTTCTTT. Translated, it gives CASSPYRAWSTEAFF.

This clone has a handful of counts. The chain couples TRBV9 to TRBJ2-1, with unresolved D. The CDR3 runs 15 residues. Germline loops: CDR1 SGDLS, CDR2 YYNGEE. Trimming stripped 0 bases from V and 1 base from J, with 8 bases between. The DNA of the CDR3 is TGTGCCAGCAGCGTAGTAGACACTTCCTACAATGAGCAGTTCTTC. Residues: CASSVVDTSYNEQFF.

The V gene is TRBV10-3, the J gene TRBJ2-7, with 8 bases identical to TRBD1. This CDR3 is built from 15 residues. The germline V gene has CDR1 ENHRY and CDR2 SYGVKD. J was trimmed by 5 bases and V by 2 bases; bases with no gene match: 8. CDR3 nucleotide sequence: TGTGCCATCAGTGAGAGAGGACAGGGCATCCACGAGCAGTACTTC. This sequence encodes CAISERGQGIHEQYF.

V is TRBV6-6 and J is TRBJ1-4; D gene unclear. Germline values: CDR1 MNHNY, CDR2 SVGAGI (reference sequence). The CDR3 covers 12 residues. The V gene lost 7 bases and the J gene lost 8 bases, with 11 bases spanning the gap. CDR3 in amino acids: CASTRQREKLFF. CDR3 nucleotide sequence: TGTGCCAGCACCCGTCAGAGGGAAAAACTGTTTTTT.

The rearrangement joins TRBV15 to TRBJ2-5; tentative D call: TRBD1 (5 bases). Trimming removed 0 bases from V and 13 bases from J, with 21 bases in between. The germline V gene has CDR1 LNHNV and CDR2 YYDKDF (reference sequence). This CDR3 spans 15 amino acids. CDR3 in DNA: TGTGCCACCAGCAGAGATGGGGCAGCAACCCGCACTCGGTACTTC. This encodes CATSRDGAATRTRYF.

The V and J genes are TRBV2 and TRBJ1-4; possibly TRBD1 for D (5 bases). CDR1 is SNHLY, CDR2 FYNNEI, per germline. Trimming shortened V by 8 bases and J by 4 bases, and 14 bases separated the two germline ends. CDR3 size: 14 residues. CDR3 coding DNA: TGTGCCAGCGAAGACAGCCAGAATAATGAAAAACTGTTTTTT. Its protein product is CASEDSQNNEKLFF.

This clone appeared once. The chain uses TRBV2 and TRBJ2-3; 10 bases are a match to TRBD1. This CDR3 is built from 17 residues. V shed 8 bases and J 1 base; nucleotides not matched to a gene: 12. Germline V lookup: CDR1 SNHLY, CDR2 FYNNEI. CDR3 coding DNA: TGTGCCAGCCGATTCGAACGGGACAGGGGACGCACAGATACGCAGTATTTT. This translates into CASRFERDRGRTDTQYF.

The chain links TRBV5-1 to TRBJ2-1; 9 nucleotides align to TRBD2. The germline CDR1 and CDR2 sequences are SGHRS and YFSETQ. The CDR3 loop spans 15 amino acids. Trimming at V came to 5 bases and at J to 5 bases, leaving 8 bases not matched to a gene. The CDR3 loop reads CASRVGGGGNNEQFF. The CDR3 nucleotides read TGCGCCAGCAGGGTCGGCGGGGGGGGGAACAATGAGCAGTTCTTC.